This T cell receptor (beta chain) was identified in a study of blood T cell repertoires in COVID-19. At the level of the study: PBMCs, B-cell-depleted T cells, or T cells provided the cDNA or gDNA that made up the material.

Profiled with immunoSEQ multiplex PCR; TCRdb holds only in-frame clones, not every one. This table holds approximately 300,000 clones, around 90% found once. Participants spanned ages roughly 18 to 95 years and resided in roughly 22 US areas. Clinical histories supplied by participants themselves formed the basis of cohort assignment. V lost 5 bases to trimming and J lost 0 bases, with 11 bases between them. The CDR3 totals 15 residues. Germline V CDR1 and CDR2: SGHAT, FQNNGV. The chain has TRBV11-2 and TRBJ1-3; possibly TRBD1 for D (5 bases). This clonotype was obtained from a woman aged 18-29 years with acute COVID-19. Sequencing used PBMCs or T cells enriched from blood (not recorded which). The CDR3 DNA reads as TGTGCCAGCAGCCCCACAGGCTACTCTGGAAACACCATATATTTT. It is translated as CASSPTGYSGNTIYF.